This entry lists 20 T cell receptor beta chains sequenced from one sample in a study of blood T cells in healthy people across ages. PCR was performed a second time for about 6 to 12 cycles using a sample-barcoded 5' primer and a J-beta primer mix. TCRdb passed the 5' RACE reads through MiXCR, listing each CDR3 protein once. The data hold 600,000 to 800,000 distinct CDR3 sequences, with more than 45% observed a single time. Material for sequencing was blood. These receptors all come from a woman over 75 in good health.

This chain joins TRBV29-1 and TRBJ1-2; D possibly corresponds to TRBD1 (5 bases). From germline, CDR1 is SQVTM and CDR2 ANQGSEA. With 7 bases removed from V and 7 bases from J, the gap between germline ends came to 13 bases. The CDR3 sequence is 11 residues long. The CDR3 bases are TGCAGCGCCCTAGGGACGCTTGGCTACACCTTC. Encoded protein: CSALGTLGYTF.

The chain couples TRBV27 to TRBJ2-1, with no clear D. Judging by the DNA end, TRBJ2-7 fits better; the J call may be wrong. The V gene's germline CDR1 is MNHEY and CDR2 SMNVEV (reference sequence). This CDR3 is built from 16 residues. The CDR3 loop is CASSPVAVSSYNEQYF. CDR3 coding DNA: TGTGCCAGCAGTCCCGTAGCTGTGAGCTCCTACAATGAGCAGTACTTC.

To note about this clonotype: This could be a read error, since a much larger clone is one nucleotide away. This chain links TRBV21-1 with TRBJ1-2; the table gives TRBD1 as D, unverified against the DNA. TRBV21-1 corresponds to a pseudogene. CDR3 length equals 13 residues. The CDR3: CAKPPDRVKGYTF. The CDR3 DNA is TGTGCTAAGCCCCCCGACAGGGTGAAAGGCTACACCTTC.

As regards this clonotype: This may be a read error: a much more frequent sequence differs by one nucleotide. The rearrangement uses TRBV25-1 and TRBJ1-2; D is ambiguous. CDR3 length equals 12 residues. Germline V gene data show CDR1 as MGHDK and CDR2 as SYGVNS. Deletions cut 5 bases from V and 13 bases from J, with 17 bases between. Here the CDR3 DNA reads TGTGCCAGCAGTCTTGGGGTACTGAGCTGCACCTTC. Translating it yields CASSLGVLSCTF.

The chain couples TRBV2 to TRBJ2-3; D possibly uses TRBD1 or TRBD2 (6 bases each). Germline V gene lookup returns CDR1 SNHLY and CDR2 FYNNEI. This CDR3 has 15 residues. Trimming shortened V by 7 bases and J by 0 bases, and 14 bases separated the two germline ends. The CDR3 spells CASMRPGASTDTQYF. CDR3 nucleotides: TGTGCCAGCATGAGGCCGGGGGCGAGCACAGATACGCAGTATTTT.

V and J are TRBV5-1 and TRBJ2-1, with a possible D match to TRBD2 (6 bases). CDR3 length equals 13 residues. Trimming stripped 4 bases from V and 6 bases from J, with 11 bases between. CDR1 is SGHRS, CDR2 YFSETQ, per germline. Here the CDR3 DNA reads TGCGCCAGCAGCGACGCGGGATCCAATGAGCAGTTCTTC. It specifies CASSDAGSNEQFF.

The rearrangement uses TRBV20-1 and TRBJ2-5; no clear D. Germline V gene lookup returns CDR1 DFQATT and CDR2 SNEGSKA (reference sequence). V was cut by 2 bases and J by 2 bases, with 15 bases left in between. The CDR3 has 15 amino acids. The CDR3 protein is CSARKPGLRQETQYF. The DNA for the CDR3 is TGCAGTGCTAGAAAACCGGGTCTGCGGCAAGAGACCCAGTACTTC.

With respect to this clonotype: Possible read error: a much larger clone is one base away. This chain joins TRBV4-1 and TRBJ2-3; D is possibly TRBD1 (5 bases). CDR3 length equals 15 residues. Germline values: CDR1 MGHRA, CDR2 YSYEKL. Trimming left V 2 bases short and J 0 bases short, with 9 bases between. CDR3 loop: CASSQNRLSTDTQYF. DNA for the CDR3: TGCGCCAGCAGCCAAAACAGGCTGAGCACAGATACGCAGTATTTT.

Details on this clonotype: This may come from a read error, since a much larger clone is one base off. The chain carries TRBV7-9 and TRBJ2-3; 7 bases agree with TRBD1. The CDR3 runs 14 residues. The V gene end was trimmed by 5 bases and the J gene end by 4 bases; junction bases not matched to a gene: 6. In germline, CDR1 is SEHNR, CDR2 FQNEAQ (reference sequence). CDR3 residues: CASSPYDRADTQYF. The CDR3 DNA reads TGTGCCAGCAGCCCGTACGACAGGGCAGATACGCAGTATTTT.

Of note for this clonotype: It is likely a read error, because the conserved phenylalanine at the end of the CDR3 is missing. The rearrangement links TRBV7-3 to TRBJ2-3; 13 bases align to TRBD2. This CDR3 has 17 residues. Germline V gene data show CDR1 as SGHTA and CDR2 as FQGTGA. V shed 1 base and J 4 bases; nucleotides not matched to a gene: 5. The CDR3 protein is CASSLRGTSGKADTQYC. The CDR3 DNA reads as TGTGCCAGCAGCTTAAGGGGGACTAGCGGGAAAGCAGATACGCAGTATTGT.

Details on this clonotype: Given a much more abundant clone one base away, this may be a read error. The CDR3 DNA follows: TGTGCCAGCAGTGAGGAGGGAACGAGAGTCAAGCAGCCCCAGCATTTT. It specifies CASSEEGTRVKQPQHF. The chain uses TRBV2 and TRBJ1-5; no firm D call. Germline-derived CDR1 and CDR2 are SNHLY and FYNNEI. The ends were cut back, 3 bases at V and 7 bases at J, with 19 bases in the middle. The CDR3 length is 16 residues. Variable domain in full (rest from reference TRBV2 and TRBJ1-5): EPEVTQTPSHQVTQMGQEVILRCVPISNHLYFYWYRQILGQKVEFLVSFYNNEISEKSEIFDDQFSVERPDGSNFTLKIRSTKLEDSAMYFCASSEEGTRVKQPQHFGDGTRLSIL.

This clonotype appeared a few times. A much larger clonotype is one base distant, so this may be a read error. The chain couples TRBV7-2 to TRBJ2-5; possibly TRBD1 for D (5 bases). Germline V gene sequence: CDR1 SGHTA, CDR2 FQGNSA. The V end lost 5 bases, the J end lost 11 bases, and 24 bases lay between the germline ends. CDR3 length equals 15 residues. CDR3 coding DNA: TGTGCCAGCAGCCCCCAAAAAACAGGCTACAATGAGCAGTACTTC. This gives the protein CASSPQKTGYNEQYF.

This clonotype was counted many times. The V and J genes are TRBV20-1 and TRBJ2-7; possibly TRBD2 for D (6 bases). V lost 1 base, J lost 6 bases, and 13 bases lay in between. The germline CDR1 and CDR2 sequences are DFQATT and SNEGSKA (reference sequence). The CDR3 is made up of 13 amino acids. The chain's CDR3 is CSARALAGSEQYF. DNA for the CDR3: TGCAGTGCTAGAGCTTTGGCGGGAAGCGAGCAGTACTTC.

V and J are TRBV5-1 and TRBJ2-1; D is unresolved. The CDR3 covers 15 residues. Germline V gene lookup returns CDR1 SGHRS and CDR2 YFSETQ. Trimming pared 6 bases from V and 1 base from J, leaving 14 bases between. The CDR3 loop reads CASNEDGRSYNEQFF. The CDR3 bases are TGCGCCAGCAACGAGGACGGCCGTTCCTACAATGAGCAGTTCTTC.

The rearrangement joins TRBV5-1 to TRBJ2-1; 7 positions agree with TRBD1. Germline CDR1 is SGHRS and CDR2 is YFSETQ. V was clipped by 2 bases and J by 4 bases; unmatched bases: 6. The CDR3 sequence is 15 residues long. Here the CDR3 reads CASSLLPGQYNEQFF. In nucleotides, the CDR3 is TGCGCCAGCAGCTTACTACCGGGACAGTACAATGAGCAGTTCTTC.

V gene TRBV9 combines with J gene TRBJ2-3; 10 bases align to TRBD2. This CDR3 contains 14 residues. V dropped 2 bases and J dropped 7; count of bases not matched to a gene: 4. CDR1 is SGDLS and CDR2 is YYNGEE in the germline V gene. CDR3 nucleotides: TGTGCCAGCAGCGTGGGGACTAGCGAGTATACGCAGTATTTT. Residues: CASSVGTSEYTQYF.

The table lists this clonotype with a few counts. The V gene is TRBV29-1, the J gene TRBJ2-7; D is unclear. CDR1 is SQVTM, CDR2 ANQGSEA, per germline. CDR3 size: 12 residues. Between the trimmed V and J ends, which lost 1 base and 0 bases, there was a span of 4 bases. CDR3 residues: CSVEGSSYEQYF. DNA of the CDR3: TGCAGCGTTGAAGGGTCCTCCTACGAGCAGTACTTC.

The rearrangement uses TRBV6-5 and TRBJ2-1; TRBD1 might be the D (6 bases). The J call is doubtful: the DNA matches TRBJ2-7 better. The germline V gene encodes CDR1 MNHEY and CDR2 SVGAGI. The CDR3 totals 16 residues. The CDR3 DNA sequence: TGTGCCAGCAGTCAGCAATTGGACAGCTCCTACAATGAGCAGTACTTC. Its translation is CASSQQLDSSYNEQYF.

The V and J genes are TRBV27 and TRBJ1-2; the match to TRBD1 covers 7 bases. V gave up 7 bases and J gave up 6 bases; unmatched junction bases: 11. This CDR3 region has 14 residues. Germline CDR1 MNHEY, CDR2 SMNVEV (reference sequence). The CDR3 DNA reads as TGTGCCAGCACCCGACAGGGAAGATTCGATGGCTACACCTTC. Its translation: CASTRQGRFDGYTF.

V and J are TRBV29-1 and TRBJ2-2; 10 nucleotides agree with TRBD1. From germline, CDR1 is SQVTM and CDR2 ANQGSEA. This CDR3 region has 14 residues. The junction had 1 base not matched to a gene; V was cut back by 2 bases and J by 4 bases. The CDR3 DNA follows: TGCAGCGTTGAAAGGGACAGGGGCACCGGGGAGCTGTTTTTT. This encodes CSVERDRGTGELFF.